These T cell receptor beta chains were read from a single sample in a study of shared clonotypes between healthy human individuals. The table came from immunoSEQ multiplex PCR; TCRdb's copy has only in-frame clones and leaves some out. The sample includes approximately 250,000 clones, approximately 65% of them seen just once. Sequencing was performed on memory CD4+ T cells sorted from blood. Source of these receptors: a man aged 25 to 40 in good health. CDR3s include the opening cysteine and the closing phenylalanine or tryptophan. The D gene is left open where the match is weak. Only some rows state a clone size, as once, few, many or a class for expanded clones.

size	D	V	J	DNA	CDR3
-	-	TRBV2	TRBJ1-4	TGTGCCAGCACTTGGAAGGGCGCCTATAATGAAAAACTGTTTTTT	CASTWKGAYNEKLFF
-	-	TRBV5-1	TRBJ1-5	TGCGCCAGCAGCTTGGGAGGGGTTGGTCAGCCCCAGCATTTT	CASSLGGVGQPQHF
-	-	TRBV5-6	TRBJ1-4	TGTGCCAGCAGCCGGGGGCTTACTGAAAAACTGTTTTTT	CASSRGLTEKLFF
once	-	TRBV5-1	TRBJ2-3	TGCGCCAGCAGCTACCGTGACCTCACAGATACGCAGTATTTT	CASSYRDLTDTQYF
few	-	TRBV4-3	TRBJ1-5	TGCGCCAGCAGCCCCACTGCAGGGGCTGGGCCCCAGCATTTT	CASSPTAGAGPQHF
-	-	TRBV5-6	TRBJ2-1	TGTGCCAGCAGCCTCCCGACCGCATCCTACAATGAGCAGTTCTTC	CASSLPTASYNEQFF
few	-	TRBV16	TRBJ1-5	TGTGCCAGCAGCCCGTTACGTTCAGGGGAAGGTCAGCCCCAGCATTTT	CASSPLRSGEGQPQHF
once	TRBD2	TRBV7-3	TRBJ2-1	TGTGCCAGCAGCCCCCGGACTAGTACCTACAATGAGCAGTTCTTC	CASSPRTSTYNEQFF
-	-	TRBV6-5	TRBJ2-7	TGTGCCAGCAGTTACTCGCCGAGCTCCTACGAGCAGTACTTC	CASSYSPSSYEQYF
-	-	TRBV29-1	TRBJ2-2	TGCAGCGTTGCGTGGAACTCGAACACCGGGGAGCTGTTTTTT	CSVAWNSNTGELFF
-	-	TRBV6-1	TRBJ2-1	TGTGCCAGCAGTGAATTGAAGGGGCTCTACAATGAGCAGTTCTTC	CASSELKGLYNEQFF
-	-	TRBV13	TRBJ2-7	TGTGCCAGCAGCCCCTGGGACAACGCCCGGGCCAATGCCTACGAGCAGTACTTC	CASSPWDNARANAYEQYF
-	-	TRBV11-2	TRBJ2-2	TGTGCCAGCAGGAACACCGGGGAGCTGTTTTTT	CASRNTGELFF
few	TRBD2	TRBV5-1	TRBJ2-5	TGCGCCAGCAGCTACGTCGGACTAGCGGGAGGGGTTCGGGAGACCCAGTACTTC	CASSYVGLAGGVRETQYF
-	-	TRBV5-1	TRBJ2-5	TGCGCCAGCAGCTTTGATTCAGAGACCCAGTACTTC	CASSFDSETQYF
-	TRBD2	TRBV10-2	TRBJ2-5	TGCGCCAGCAGTGAGTGGTTTAGCGGGGGTGAAGAGACCCAGTACTTC	CASSEWFSGGEETQYF
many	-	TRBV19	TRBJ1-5	TGTGCCAGTAGCCTCAGGGCGGGATCTCAGCCCCAGCATTTT	CASSLRAGSQPQHF
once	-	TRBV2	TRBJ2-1	TGTGCCAGCAGTGGACACTTAGGCGATGAGCAGTTCTTC	CASSGHLGDEQFF
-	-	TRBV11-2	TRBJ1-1	TGTGCCAGCAGCACACGACCGTACACTGAAGCTTTCTTT	CASSTRPYTEAFF
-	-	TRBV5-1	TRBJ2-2	TGCGCCAGCAGCCCCCGGGACATCACCGGGGAGCTGTTTTTT	CASSPRDITGELFF